Listed here are 9 T cell receptor beta chains from one sample, sequenced in a study of blood T cells in healthy people across ages. The second PCR ran roughly 6 to 11 cycles with a sample-barcoded 5' primer and J-beta primers. In TCRdb, the 5' RACE reads were re-called with MiXCR into one record per CDR3 protein. The sample lists about 630,000 distinct CDR3 sequences; around 21% were seen once. Sequencing used blood. The receptors derive from a man aged 70 or older in good health.

The chain is built from TRBV24-1 and TRBJ2-5; no clear D gene. The J call may be incorrect, as the DNA end agrees better with TRBJ2-1. Germline V gene lookup returns CDR1 KGHDR and CDR2 SFDVKD. CDR3 length: 13 amino acids. In nucleotides, the CDR3 is TGTGCCACCAGTGACCGTCTGGGCGATGAGCAGTTCTTC. It is translated as CATSDRLGDEQFF.

This clonotype occurred a few times. The rearrangement joins TRBV7-9 to TRBJ2-2, with D unresolved. Per germline, CDR1 SEHNR and CDR2 FQNEAQ (reference sequence). V was clipped by 1 base and J by 10 bases, with 7 bases between them. The CDR3 loop spans 12 amino acids. The CDR3 sequence is CASSLEGSELFF. As DNA, the CDR3 is TGTGCCAGCAGCTTAGAAGGGTCGGAGCTGTTTTTT. Together with reference TRBV7-9 and TRBJ2-2, the CDR3 gives the full variable domain: DTGVSQNPRHKITKRGQNVTFRCDPISEHNRLYWYRQTLGQGPEFLTYFQNEAQLEKSRLLSDRFSAERPKGSFSTLEIQRTEQGDSAMYLCASSLEGSELFFGEGSRLTVL.

The chain uses TRBV6-1 and TRBJ2-5; D is unresolved. In germline, CDR1 is MNHNS, CDR2 SASEGT. V was pared by 6 bases and J by 5 bases, with 13 bases between. This CDR3 is 13 amino acids long. The CDR3 nucleotides are TGTGCCAGCAGCGTTATGGTGGGGGAGACCCAGTACTTC. Encoded protein: CASSVMVGETQYF.

This clonotype occurred a few times. A junction boundary mismatches the germline segment, possibly from a read error. The genes are TRBV6-6 and TRBJ2-2, with D possibly matching TRBD1 (6 bases). From germline, CDR1 is MNHNY and CDR2 SVGAGI (reference sequence). The CDR3 runs to 14 residues. CDR3 in amino acids: CACSVDRNTGELFF. The CDR3 DNA reads TGTGCCTGCAGTGTGGACAGGAACACCGGGGAGCTGTTTTTT.

The gene calls are TRBV29-1 and TRBJ2-5; D might be TRBD2 (5 bases). This CDR3 has 13 residues. Germline V CDR1 and CDR2: SQVTM, ANQGSEA. V lost 4 bases and J 2 bases, leaving 11 bases between the germline ends. CDR3 sequence (DNA): TGCAGCGTTGTAGCGTTTTCACAAGAGACCCAGTACTTC. As protein: CSVVAFSQETQYF.

The sample holds a few counts of this clonotype. The chain combines TRBV7-9 with TRBJ1-1, with D tentatively TRBD1 (5 bases). The CDR3 length is 13 residues. The germline gives CDR1 SEHNR, CDR2 FQNEAQ (reference sequence). Trimming left V 0 bases short and J 7 bases short, with 9 bases between. The CDR3 spells CASSLAGVNEAFF. The DNA for the CDR3 is TGTGCCAGCAGCTTAGCAGGGGTTAATGAAGCTTTCTTT. The variable domain in full, with the rest retrieved from reference TRBV7-9 and TRBJ1-1, is DTGVSQNPRHKITKRGQNVTFRCDPISEHNRLYWYRQTLGQGPEFLTYFQNEAQLEKSRLLSDRFSAERPKGSFSTLEIQRTEQGDSAMYLCASSLAGVNEAFFGQGTRLTVV.

This clonotype was seen more than once but under ten times. The rearrangement uses TRBV4-1 and TRBJ2-7, with D possibly matching TRBD1 (5 bases). CDR3 length: 15 amino acids. The germline V gene encodes CDR1 MGHRA and CDR2 YSYEKL. The V gene lost 0 bases and the J gene lost 2 bases, with 11 bases spanning the gap. In DNA form, the CDR3 reads TGCGCCAGCAGCCAAGATACAGGCGATCCCTACGAGCAGTACTTC. It is translated as CASSQDTGDPYEQYF.

This clonotype appeared a few times. This rearrangement joins TRBV29-1 to TRBJ2-5; D is perhaps TRBD2 (6 bases). The germline V and J ends were trimmed by 1 base and 3 bases, with 6 bases remaining between them. CDR1 and CDR2 (germline): SQVTM, ANQGSEA. The CDR3 has 12 residues. This CDR3 reads CSVEGGEETQYF. DNA of the CDR3: TGCAGCGTTGAAGGGGGGGAAGAGACCCAGTACTTC.

The sample holds a few counts of this clonotype. CDR3 amino acids: CSVRGAYNEQFF. The CDR3 DNA reads as TGCAGTGTCAGGGGGGCCTACAATGAGCAGTTCTTC. This chain links TRBV20-1 with TRBJ2-1, with D possibly being TRBD1 (7 bases). Per germline, CDR1 DFQATT and CDR2 SNEGSKA (reference sequence). V shed 7 bases and J shed 2 bases, with 9 bases lying between them. This CDR3 has 12 residues.